The entry that follows covers one T cell receptor beta chain sequence. Antigen: not known. A clone one base away is much larger, so this may be a read error. The sample belongs to a study of neurological immune-mediated disorders. Study results and caveats: The most TCR clonal expansion was seen in HTLV-1-associated myelopathy, and the least was seen in multiple sclerosis, which fell below healthy controls.

The cDNA came from 5'RACE with 10-nucleotide random UMIs. Each CDR3 protein is one row after TCRdb ran MiXCR on the 5' RACE reads. The sample records about 120,000 distinct CDR3 sequences, approximately 3.2% being singletons. Germline values: CDR1 SQVTM, CDR2 ANQGSEA. V was pared by 4 bases and J by 4 bases, with 7 bases of the junction left unmatched. The CDR3 runs to 13 residues. Material: PBMCs. The receptor was derived from a woman aged 30 to 39 with multiple sclerosis. The chain joins TRBV29-1 to TRBJ2-7; 7 bases align to TRBD2. The CDR3 spells CSVAGGAPYEQYF. CDR3 sequence (DNA): TGCAGCGTTGCGGGAGGAGCCCCTTACGAGCAGTACTTC.